This T cell receptor (beta chain) originates from a study of T cell repertoires in cytomegalovirus infection. MiXCR was run by TCRdb on the reads, yielding one entry per CDR3 protein. The sample has under 200,000 distinct CDR3 sequences; more than 15% are singletons. CDR3 length: 12 amino acids. Germline assignment: CDR1 SGHTA and CDR2 FQGNSA. This clonotype was counted at least ten times. The target antigen is unknown. At one end, the junction sequence differs from germline, possibly due to a read error. Regarding the study as a whole: CMV-specific HLA-C-restricted TCR beta clonotypes dominated the ex vivo response.

The V call is TRBV7-2, the J call TRBJ1-1; no definite D call. The clonotype was recovered from a human donor in good health (CMV status not recorded). Some clones in this sample may be carry-over from other donors' samples. Input material: CD8+ T cells from PBMCs. CDR3 in DNA: TGTGCCAGCAGTTTAGGTTCGGCGGAAGCTTTCTTT. Residues: CASSLGSAEAFF.